This T cell receptor (beta chain) was identified during a study of cytomegalovirus exposure and HLA in healthy donors. Notes on the study in general: Among the most significant clusters, several appeared linked to common viral pathogens in a later analysis.

Note on this clone: The antigen is unknown.

Germline V lookup: CDR1 DFQATT, CDR2 SNEGSKA (reference sequence). The V and J ends lost 2 bases and 4 bases respectively, with 5 bases between them. The CDR3 has 11 amino acids. Researchers ran the PCR with 60 Vbeta and 13 Jbeta primers. Original methodology: Approximately 12 million of about 80 million unique TCR beta chains were shared, per a later count. Clones were sequenced by immunoSEQ multiplex PCR, and TCRdb holds only the in-frame ones, with some missing. The D gene and trimming were derived from the DNA, and the V and J assignments and clone size from that table. There are approximately 120,000 clones in the sample; over 65% occur only once, and 2% to 3% lies in the top ten.

Sequencing was done on a sample of PBMCs. V gene TRBV20-1 combines with J gene TRBJ1-1; D not certain. This receptor was obtained from a female donor in good health and CMV-seronegative. The CDR3 sequence: CSARIVTEAFF. The CDR3 nucleotides read TGCAGTGCTAGAATAGTCACTGAAGCTTTCTTT.